What follows is one TCR beta chain and its context. The CDR3 loop spans 14 amino acids. Trimming took off 7 bases at V and 2 bases at J, with 15 bases between the two ends. In germline, CDR1 is MNHNY, CDR2 SVGAGI (reference sequence). 60 Vbeta and 13 Jbeta primers were used in PCR. Produced via immunoSEQ multiplex PCR; TCRdb's table is partial and in-frame only. Of some 150,000 clones listed, roughly 78% are singletons. The data were taken from a study of cytomegalovirus exposure and HLA in healthy donors. This clonotype was obtained from a man between 40 and 49 years old in good health and CMV-seropositive. Sequenced sample: PBMCs. The J gene is TRBJ2-7, the V gene TRBV6-6; perhaps TRBD1 as D (6 bases). The CDR3 loop reads CASTWDMSTYEQYF. CDR3 sequence (DNA): TGTGCCAGCACTTGGGACATGTCAACCTACGAGCAGTACTTC.